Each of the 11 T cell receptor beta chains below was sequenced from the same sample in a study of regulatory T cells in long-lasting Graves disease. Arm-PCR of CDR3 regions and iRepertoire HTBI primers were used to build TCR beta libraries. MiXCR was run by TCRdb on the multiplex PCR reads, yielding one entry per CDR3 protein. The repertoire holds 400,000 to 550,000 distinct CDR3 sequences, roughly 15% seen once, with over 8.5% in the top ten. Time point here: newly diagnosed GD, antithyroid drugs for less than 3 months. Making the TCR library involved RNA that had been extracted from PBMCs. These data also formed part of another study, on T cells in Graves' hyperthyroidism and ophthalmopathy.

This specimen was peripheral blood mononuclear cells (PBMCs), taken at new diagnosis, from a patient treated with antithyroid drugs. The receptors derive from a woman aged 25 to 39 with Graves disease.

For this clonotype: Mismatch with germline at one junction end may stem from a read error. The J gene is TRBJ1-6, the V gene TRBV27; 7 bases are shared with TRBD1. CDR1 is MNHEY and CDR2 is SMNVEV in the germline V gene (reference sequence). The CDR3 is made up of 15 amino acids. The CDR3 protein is CASSFWDSYNSPPHF. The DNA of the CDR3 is TGTGCCAGCAGTTTTTGGGACAGCTATAATTCACCCCCCCACTTT.

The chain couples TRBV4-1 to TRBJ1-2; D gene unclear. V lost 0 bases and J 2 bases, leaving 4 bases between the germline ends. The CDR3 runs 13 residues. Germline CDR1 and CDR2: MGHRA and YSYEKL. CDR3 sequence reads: CASSQEQNYGYTF. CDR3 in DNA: TGCGCCAGCAGCCAAGAACAGAACTATGGCTACACCTTC.

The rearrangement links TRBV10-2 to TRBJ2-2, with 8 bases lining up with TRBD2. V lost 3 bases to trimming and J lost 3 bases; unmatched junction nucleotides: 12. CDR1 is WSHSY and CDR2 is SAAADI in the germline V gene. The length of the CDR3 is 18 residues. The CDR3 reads CASSETGAGTRDTGELFF. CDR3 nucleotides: TGCGCCAGCAGTGAAACGGGAGCCGGGACTAGGGACACCGGGGAGCTGTTTTTT.

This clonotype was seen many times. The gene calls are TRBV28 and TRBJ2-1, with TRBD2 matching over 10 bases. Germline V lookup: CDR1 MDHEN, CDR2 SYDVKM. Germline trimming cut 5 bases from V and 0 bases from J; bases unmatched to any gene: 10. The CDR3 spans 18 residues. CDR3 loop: CASSPGASGSRSYNEQFF. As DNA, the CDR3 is TGTGCCAGCAGTCCCGGGGCTAGCGGGAGCCGCTCCTACAATGAGCAGTTCTTC.

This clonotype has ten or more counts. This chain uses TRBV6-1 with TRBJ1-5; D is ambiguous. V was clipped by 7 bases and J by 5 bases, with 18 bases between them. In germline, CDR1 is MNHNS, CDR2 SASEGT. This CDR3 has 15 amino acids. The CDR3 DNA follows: TGTGCCAGCAATCCAGGTCCTATAGCTCATCAGCCCCAGCATTTT. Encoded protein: CASNPGPIAHQPQHF.

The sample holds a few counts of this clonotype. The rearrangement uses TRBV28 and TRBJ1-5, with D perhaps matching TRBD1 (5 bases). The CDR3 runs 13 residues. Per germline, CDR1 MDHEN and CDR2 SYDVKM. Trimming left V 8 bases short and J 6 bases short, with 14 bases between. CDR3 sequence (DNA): TGTGCCAGCCGCAGGGTGATGATTCAGCCCCAGCATTTT. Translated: CASRRVMIQPQHF.

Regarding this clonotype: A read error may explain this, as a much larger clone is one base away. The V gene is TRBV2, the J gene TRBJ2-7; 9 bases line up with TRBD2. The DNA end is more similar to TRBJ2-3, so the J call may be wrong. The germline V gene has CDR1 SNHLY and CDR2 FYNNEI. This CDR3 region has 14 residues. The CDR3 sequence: CASNVAGAGGTQYF. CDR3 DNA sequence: TGTGCCAGCAATGTAGCGGGAGCGGGGGGTACGCAGTATTTT.

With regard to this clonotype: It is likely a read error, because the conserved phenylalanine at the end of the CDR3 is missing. The CDR3 protein is CASSWTSGRGGTGELFS. The CDR3 DNA reads as TGTGCCAGCAGTTGGACTAGCGGGAGGGGGGGCACCGGGGAGCTGTTTTCT. The J gene is TRBJ2-2, the V gene TRBV7-9, with TRBD2 identical over 15 bases. From germline, CDR1 is SEHNR and CDR2 FQNEAQ (reference sequence). Unmatched junction bases numbered 6, after V lost 6 bases and J lost 4 bases. The CDR3 consists of 17 residues.

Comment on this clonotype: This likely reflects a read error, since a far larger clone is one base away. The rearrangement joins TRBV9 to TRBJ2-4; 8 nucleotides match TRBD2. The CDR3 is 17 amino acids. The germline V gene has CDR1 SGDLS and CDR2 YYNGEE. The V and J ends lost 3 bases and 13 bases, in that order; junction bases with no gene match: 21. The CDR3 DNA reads TGTGCCAGCAGCGGACAACACAGCGGGGGCTCCTACAATGAGCAGTACTTC. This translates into CASSGQHSGGSYNEQYF. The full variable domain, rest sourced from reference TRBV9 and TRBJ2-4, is DSGVTQTPKHLITATGQRVTLRCSPRSGDLSVYWYQQSLDQGLQFLIQYYNGEERAKGNILERFSAQQFPDLHSELNLSSLELGDSALYFCASSGQHSGGSYNEQYFGAGTRLSVL.

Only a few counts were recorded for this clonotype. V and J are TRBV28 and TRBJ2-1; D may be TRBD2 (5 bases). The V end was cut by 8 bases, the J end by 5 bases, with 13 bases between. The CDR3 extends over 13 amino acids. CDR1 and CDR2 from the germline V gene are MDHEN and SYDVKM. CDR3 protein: CASLEAGNNEQFF. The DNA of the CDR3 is TGTGCCAGCCTTGAGGCGGGCAACAATGAGCAGTTCTTC.

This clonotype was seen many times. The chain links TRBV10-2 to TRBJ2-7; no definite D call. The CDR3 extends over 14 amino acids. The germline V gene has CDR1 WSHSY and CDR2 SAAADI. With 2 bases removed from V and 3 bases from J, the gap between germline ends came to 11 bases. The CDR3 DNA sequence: TGCGCCAGCAGTGAGAACGACTGGCTCTACGAGCAGTACTTC. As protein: CASSENDWLYEQYF.